This T cell receptor (beta chain) was recorded in a study of graft-versus-host responses after intestinal transplantation. Study-level information: Each recipient received a multivisceral, liver-intestinal, or isolated intestinal graft. For 3 to 4 years after anti-thymocyte globulin induction, all recipients took tacrolimus and steroids.

A remark on this clone: The antigen remains unidentified.

Trimming cost V 1 base and J 7 bases; bases outside gene matches: 12. Germline V gene sequence: CDR1 GTSNPN, CDR2 SVGIG (reference sequence). The CDR3 sequence is 15 residues long. The protocol was immunoSEQ multiplex PCR, while the TCRdb copy is restricted to in-frame clones and leaves out a portion. In the table there are 90,000 to 150,000 clones, 90% to 95% of which are singletons. The source of this sequence is a human donor who received an intestinal transplant. The gene calls are TRBV30 and TRBJ2-7, with 8 bases matching TRBD2. Source: unstimulated CD4+ T cells sorted from spleen or lymph node cells, taken before intestinal transplant. CDR3 amino acids: CAWSGLLREDREQYF. The DNA of the CDR3 is TGTGCCTGGAGTGGACTTCTGCGGGAGGACAGAGAGCAGTACTTC. Drawing the rest from reference TRBV30 and TRBJ2-7, the complete variable domain is SQTIHQWPATLVQPVGSPLSLECTVEGTSNPNLYWYRQAAGRGLQLLFYSVGIGQISSEVPQNLSASRPQDRQFILSSKKLLLSDSGFYLCAWSGLLREDREQYFGPGTRLTVT.